One TCR beta chain is described in this entry. This specimen belongs to a study of blood T cell repertoires in COVID-19. Study at large: Sites in the United States, Italy and Spain provided acute and convalescent COVID-19 samples. Sample material is recorded as cDNA or gDNA derived from T cells, B-cell-depleted T cells, or PBMCs.

As originally analysed: Reference gene primer amplification gave nucleated cell count estimates. Clones were read by immunoSEQ multiplex PCR, and TCRdb kept only the in-frame ones, dropping some. V and J calls plus clone size are reproduced from that table; the DNA served to infer D and trimming. Found here are under 150,000 clones, roughly 86% of them singletons; the top ten hold 2.3%. Germline CDR1 LNHDA, CDR2 SQIVND (reference sequence). The V gene lost 6 bases and the J gene lost 3 bases, with 9 bases spanning the gap. CDR3 length equals 12 residues. The receptor's source is a human donor in a cohort sampled during active COVID-19. The sequenced sample was peripheral blood. This chain links TRBV19 with TRBJ2-7; D remains ambiguous. In DNA form, the CDR3 reads TGTGCCAGTAGCTACCTAGGCTACGAGCAGTACTTC. Protein product: CASSYLGYEQYF.